The 25 T cell receptor beta chains presented below share a single source sample, sequenced in a study of T-cell reconstitution after alpha-beta-depleted transplantation in children listed by TCRdb under 2016. Receptor amplification or capture employed PCR. TCRdb lists the instrument as Illumina HiSeq 2500. TCR libraries were prepared with molecular barcoding, using unique molecular identifiers to normalize TCRbeta repertoire quantification. Clones were called with MiXCR by TCRdb after fastp trimmed the public reads at Q25, and only in-frame beta chains were retained. Duplicate CDR3 protein sequences are folded into a single record with the most common DNA and genes. Counted in this sample were about 440,000 distinct CDR3 sequences; 43% of them appeared once. The ten largest clones capture approximately 30% of the sample. Read against the paper, the sample's treatment or condition label means: allogeneic hematopoietic cell transplantation with graft depleted of TCRalphabeta T cells and CD19 B cells.

Material: PBMCs, obtained before TCRalphabeta/CD19-depleted stem cell transplant. These receptors all come from a girl aged 2 to 9 with aplastic anemia, due to receive a stem cell transplant.

The gene calls are TRBV20-1 and TRBJ2-1; 16 bases line up with TRBD2. The CDR3 loop spans 21 amino acids. V lost 2 bases to trimming and J lost 9 bases; unmatched junction nucleotides: 22. The V gene's germline CDR1 is DFQATT and CDR2 SNEGSKA (reference sequence). Here the CDR3 reads CSARRGSGLAGGSNIISEQFF. Written as DNA, the CDR3 is TGCAGTGCTAGAAGGGGATCGGGACTAGCGGGAGGGTCCAACATAATCAGTGAGCAGTTCTTC.

A few counts support this clonotype. The genes are TRBV9 and TRBJ1-2; 8 nucleotides agree with TRBD1. The CDR3 covers 16 residues. The trim removed 4 bases at V and 3 bases at J, leaving 11 bases unmatched. Germline CDR1 and CDR2: SGDLS and YYNGEE. The CDR3 spells CASSILPGQDHYGYTF. The CDR3 nucleotides are TGTGCCAGCAGCATCTTGCCGGGACAGGATCACTATGGCTACACCTTC.

This clonotype was seen a few times. The rearrangement uses TRBV20-1 and TRBJ2-3; 13 bases align to TRBD2. The CDR3 has 13 amino acids. Germline CDR1 DFQATT, CDR2 SNEGSKA (reference sequence). The V gene end was trimmed by 5 bases and the J gene end by 6 bases; junction bases not matched to a gene: 2. The CDR3 DNA sequence: TGCAGTGCTCGGACTAGCGGGAGCGATACGCAGTATTTT. Its translation: CSARTSGSDTQYF.

This clonotype was counted only a few times. This sequence joins TRBV9 and TRBJ2-5, with a possible D match to TRBD1 (6 bases). Per the germline V gene, CDR1 is SGDLS and CDR2 is YYNGEE. Deletions cut 2 bases from V and 3 bases from J, with 8 bases between. This CDR3 has 13 amino acids. This CDR3 reads CASSVHREETQYF. The CDR3, as DNA: TGTGCCAGCAGCGTGCACAGGGAAGAGACCCAGTACTTC.

This chain connects TRBV20-1 to TRBJ2-1, with D possibly matching TRBD2 (6 bases). Trimming took 5 bases from V and 6 from J, leaving 17 bases between them. Germline assignment: CDR1 DFQATT and CDR2 SNEGSKA (reference sequence). The CDR3 has 14 amino acids. The CDR3 is CSAWDWRGGNEQFF. The CDR3 DNA is TGCAGTGCTTGGGACTGGAGAGGTGGCAATGAGCAGTTCTTC.

The chain uses TRBV7-2 and TRBJ1-6; 7 bases fit TRBD1. The V gene's germline CDR1 is SGHTA and CDR2 FQGNSA. V shed 4 bases and J 10 bases; nucleotides not matched to a gene: 7. The CDR3 is 14 amino acids. CDR3 coding DNA: TGTGCCAGCAGCTCCGACAGGGTTGGGTCACCCCTCCACTTT. This codes for CASSSDRVGSPLHF.

This clonotype has ten or more counts. The chain has TRBV3-1 and TRBJ2-7, with a tentative D call TRBD2 (6 bases). CDR3 length: 18 residues. Germline CDR1 reads LGHDT; CDR2 reads YNNKEL (reference sequence). The V end was cut by 4 bases, the J end by 1 base, with 23 bases between. As DNA, the CDR3 is TGTGCCAGCAGCCCCCGACTTAGCGGCCATTCCCCATCCTACGAGCAGTACTTC. This gives the protein CASSPRLSGHSPSYEQYF.

In this sample, this clonotype turned up many times. The rearrangement uses TRBV7-9 and TRBJ2-3, with 7 positions matching TRBD2. The V and J ends lost 3 bases and 10 bases, in that order; junction bases with no gene match: 13. The CDR3 consists of 15 residues. Germline loops: CDR1 SEHNR, CDR2 FQNEAQ (reference sequence). The CDR3 DNA sequence: TGTGCCAGCAGCTTTTTTATAGCGGGCATGGGAGCGCAGTATTTT. Translation gives CASSFFIAGMGAQYF.

This chain uses TRBV29-1 with TRBJ2-3, with D perhaps TRBD1 or TRBD2 (5 bases each). The germline gives CDR1 SQVTM, CDR2 ANQGSEA. The germline V and J ends were trimmed by 3 bases and 6 bases, with 22 bases remaining between them. This CDR3 region has 16 residues. In DNA, the CDR3 is TGCAGCGTTGACTACTCCCGGGACCCCTTCCCGGATACGCAGTATTTT. As protein: CSVDYSRDPFPDTQYF.

The count of this clonotype is one. The chain carries TRBV28 and TRBJ2-7, with no clear D. This CDR3 has 13 amino acids. Per the germline V gene, CDR1 is MDHEN and CDR2 is SYDVKM. With 3 bases removed from V and 5 bases from J, the gap between germline ends came to 11 bases. The CDR3 coding sequence is TGTGCCAGCAGTTTTGAGGTGGGCAACGAGCAGTACTTC. Its translation: CASSFEVGNEQYF.

The chain carries TRBV7-8 and TRBJ2-7, with D possibly being TRBD2 (7 bases). The CDR3 spans 14 residues. V shed 1 base and J shed 6 bases, with 13 bases lying between them. CDR1 and CDR2 (germline): SGHVS, FQNEAQ. CDR3 residues: CASSLVRGGGEQYF. CDR3 bases: TGTGCCAGCAGCTTAGTAAGGGGAGGGGGCGAGCAGTACTTC.

This sequence joins TRBV6-1 and TRBJ2-7, with TRBD1 matching over 8 bases. J was trimmed by 4 bases and V by 8 bases; bases with no gene match: 7. CDR3 size: 13 residues. The germline V gene encodes CDR1 MNHNS and CDR2 SASEGT. The CDR3 region is CASARDRPYEQYF. As DNA, the CDR3 is TGTGCCAGCGCCCGGGACAGGCCATACGAGCAGTACTTC.

The chain recombines TRBV20-1 with TRBJ1-1; tentative D call: TRBD1 (6 bases). The V and J ends lost 0 bases and 2 bases respectively, with 22 bases between them. From germline, CDR1 is DFQATT and CDR2 SNEGSKA (reference sequence). The CDR3 length is 18 residues. This chain's CDR3 is CSARDLSRGGGRNTEAFF. In DNA, the CDR3 is TGCAGTGCTAGAGATCTTTCAAGGGGGGGGGGCCGAAACACTGAAGCTTTCTTT.

In its sample, this clonotype was seen a few times. This sequence joins TRBV12-3 or TRBV12-4 and TRBJ2-1, with 9 bases matching TRBD2. This CDR3 region has 14 residues. J gave up 4 bases and V 3 bases, and 1 base lay outside the gene matches. CDR3 bases: TGTGCCAGCAGTTTTCTAGCGGGATACAATGAGCAGTTCTTC. This translates into CASSFLAGYNEQFF.

This clonotype appeared a few times. This chain connects TRBV27 to TRBJ2-7; possibly TRBD2 for D (6 bases). Germline assignment: CDR1 MNHEY and CDR2 SMNVEV (reference sequence). V dropped 6 bases and J dropped 5 bases, with 20 bases sitting between them. The CDR3 sequence is 15 residues long. In DNA form, the CDR3 reads TGTGCCAGCAGCTTCCTACTATCTAGGGAGGACGAGCAGTACTTC. The encoded protein is CASSFLLSREDEQYF.

This clonotype was seen only a few times. This chain connects TRBV12-3 or TRBV12-4 to TRBJ2-5; D is undetermined. Between the trimmed V and J ends, which lost 1 base and 1 base, there was a span of 7 bases. The CDR3 length is 14 residues. For the CDR3, the DNA is TGTGCCAGCAGTTTAGAGTGGGCCCAAGAGACCCAGTACTTC. This translates into CASSLEWAQETQYF.

This clonotype came up many times. This chain connects TRBV7-2 to TRBJ2-7, with D possibly called TRBD1 or TRBD2 (5 bases each). The V and J ends lost 2 bases and 0 bases respectively, with 14 bases between them. This CDR3 comprises 16 residues. CDR1 and CDR2 (germline): SGHTA, FQGNSA. The CDR3 is CASSLMLWGSSYEQYF. CDR3 DNA sequence: TGTGCCAGCAGCTTAATGTTATGGGGGAGCTCCTACGAGCAGTACTTC.

The chain carries TRBV5-1 and TRBJ2-7; the match to TRBD1 covers 8 bases. The CDR3 totals 15 residues. V was clipped by 2 bases and J by 5 bases; unmatched bases: 9. In germline, CDR1 is SGHRS, CDR2 YFSETQ. The CDR3 here is CASSFLQGVVDEQYF. The CDR3 DNA sequence: TGCGCCAGCAGCTTCCTACAGGGGGTGGTCGACGAGCAGTACTTC.

This clonotype was recorded a few times. The chain employs TRBV28 and TRBJ2-3; 8 nucleotides match TRBD2. This CDR3 spans 15 amino acids. J lost 4 bases, V lost 5 bases, and 8 bases had no gene match. CDR1 and CDR2 (germline): MDHEN, SYDVKM. Here the CDR3 DNA reads TGTGCCAGCAGTCCCGAGATAGCGGGATCAGATACGCAGTATTTT. As protein: CASSPEIAGSDTQYF. The entire variable domain, with the rest obtained from reference TRBV28 and TRBJ2-3, is as follows: DVKVTQSSRYLVKRTGEKVFLECVQDMDHENMFWYRQDPGLGLRLIYFSYDVKMKEKGDIPEGYSVSREKKERFSLILESASTNQTSMYLCASSPEIAGSDTQYFGPGTRLTVL.

This clonotype is a singleton in its sample. The chain combines TRBV28 with TRBJ2-1, with 16 positions matching TRBD2. The CDR3 loop spans 18 amino acids. Germline V gene lookup returns CDR1 MDHEN and CDR2 SYDVKM. J was trimmed by 6 bases and V by 2 bases; bases with no gene match: 7. The CDR3, as DNA: TGTGCCAGCAGTTTACTACGGGGACTAGCGGGGGGGAGCAATGAGCAGTTCTTC. This gives the protein CASSLLRGLAGGSNEQFF.

Ten or more counts support this clonotype. The rearrangement uses TRBV7-2 and TRBJ2-5, with a tentative D call TRBD1 (5 bases). The V gene's germline CDR1 is SGHTA and CDR2 FQGNSA. This CDR3 comprises 13 residues. V shed 3 bases and J shed 4 bases, with 9 bases lying between them. The CDR3 DNA reads as TGTGCCAGCAGCTTGGGGCAGAGAGAGACCCAGTACTTC. Encoded protein: CASSLGQRETQYF.

The rearrangement links TRBV5-1 to TRBJ2-7; 7 bases map to TRBD2. V gave up 4 bases and J gave up 3 bases; unmatched junction bases: 10. The germline gives CDR1 SGHRS, CDR2 YFSETQ. The CDR3 is made up of 15 amino acids. CDR3 residues: CASSLGGVMDYEQYF. Written as DNA, the CDR3 is TGCGCCAGCAGCCTGGGAGGGGTGATGGACTACGAGCAGTACTTC.

This clonotype was seen a handful of times. This chain joins TRBV7-3 and TRBJ2-1; 10 nucleotides match TRBD2. The J segment lost 6 bases and the V segment lost 3 bases, leaving 8 bases of the junction unmatched. The germline CDR1 and CDR2 sequences are SGHTA and FQGTGA. The CDR3 spans 16 residues. CDR3 protein: CASSLRVAGGSNEQFF. Here the CDR3 DNA reads TGTGCCAGCAGCTTGAGGGTAGCGGGGGGTAGCAATGAGCAGTTCTTC. The full variable domain, completed using reference TRBV7-3 and TRBJ2-1, is GAGVSQTPSNKVTEKGKYVELRCDPISGHTALYWYRQSLGQGPEFLIYFQGTGAADDSGLPNDRFFAVRPEGSVSTLKIQRTERGDSAVYLCASSLRVAGGSNEQFFGPGTRLTVL.

This clonotype was counted many times. This chain connects TRBV5-4 to TRBJ2-1; 11 bases map to TRBD2. This CDR3 has 16 residues. Germline V gene sequence: CDR1 SGHNT, CDR2 YYREEE (reference sequence). V dropped 3 bases and J dropped 5; count of bases not matched to a gene: 7. CDR3 amino acids: CASSSTSGRWDNEQFF. Written as DNA, the CDR3 is TGTGCCAGCAGCTCTACTAGCGGGAGATGGGACAATGAGCAGTTCTTC.

This clonotype was detected ten times or more. The rearrangement joins TRBV7-2 to TRBJ2-5; 10 bases map to TRBD2. This CDR3 has 15 amino acids. Unmatched junction bases numbered 8, after V lost 5 bases and J lost 5 bases. Germline loops: CDR1 SGHTA, CDR2 FQGNSA. The CDR3 protein is CASSRTPGLAETQYF. CDR3 sequence (DNA): TGTGCCAGCAGCCGAACGCCGGGACTAGCGGAGACCCAGTACTTC. The entire variable domain, with the rest obtained from reference TRBV7-2 and TRBJ2-5, is as follows: GAGVSQSPSNKVTEKGKDVELRCDPISGHTALYWYRQSLGQGLEFLIYFQGNSAPDKSGLPSDRFSAERTGGSVSTLTIQRTQQEDSAVYLCASSRTPGLAETQYFGPGTRLLVL.